This T cell receptor beta chain was sequenced in a study of blood T cell repertoires in COVID-19. CDR1 and CDR2 (germline): SGHDT, YYEEEE. Deletions cut 0 bases from V and 3 bases from J, with 11 bases between. This CDR3 is 15 amino acids long. Ages ranged from about 18 to 90 years, with residence in 24 US areas. Sequencing used immunoSEQ multiplex PCR; TCRdb keeps in-frame clones, though not all of them. The sample holds 200,000 to 250,000 clones; 70% to 90% are singletons and the top ten take 3.1%. This sequence joins TRBV5-6 and TRBJ2-3, with TRBD2 as a possible D gene (6 bases). The receptor was derived from a woman aged 45-59 years in a cohort exposed to, infected with or recovered from COVID-19 (not recorded which). The sample comprised PBMCs or T cells enriched from blood (not recorded which). CDR3 protein: CASSLGAGGTDTQYF. The CDR3 bases are TGTGCCAGCAGCTTGGGGGCTGGAGGGACAGATACGCAGTATTTT. Full variable domain (rest looked up from reference TRBV5-6 and TRBJ2-3): DAGVTQSPTHLIKTRGQQVTLRCSPKSGHDTVSWYQQALGQGPQFIFQYYEEEERQRGNFPDRFSGHQFPNYSSELNVNALLLGDSALYLCASSLGAGGTDTQYFGPGTRLTVL.